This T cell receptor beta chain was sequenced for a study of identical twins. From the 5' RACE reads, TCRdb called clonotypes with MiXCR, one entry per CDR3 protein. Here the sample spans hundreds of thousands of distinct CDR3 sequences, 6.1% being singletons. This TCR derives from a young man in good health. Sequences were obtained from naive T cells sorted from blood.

The CDR3 here is CASSRIQGSTEAFF. The CDR3 DNA is TGTGCCAGCAGCCGAATACAGGGAAGCACTGAAGCTTTCTTT. The rearrangement joins TRBV7-6 to TRBJ1-1; D may be TRBD1 (6 bases). V dropped 5 bases and J dropped 4 bases, with 14 bases sitting between them. CDR1 is SGHVS and CDR2 is FNYEAQ in the germline V gene. CDR3 length: 14 amino acids.